A selection of T cell receptor beta chains follows, all from one sample in a study of vaccination effects on CD4 cells after COVID-19. Produced via immunoSEQ multiplex PCR; TCRdb's table is partial and in-frame only. The sample gives roughly 41,000 clones, approximately 80% of which show up once; 2.9% is in the top ten. What these receptors recognize is not known. Material: CD4+ T cells from PBMCs cultured with HCoV-NL63 spike peptides, obtained before COVID-19 vaccination. The source is a human donor who received a COVID-19 vaccine. CDR3s include the opening cysteine and the closing phenylalanine or tryptophan. The D gene is left open where the match is weak. Clone size is not always given. Where it is, it says once, few, many or a class for expanded clones.

d_gene: TRBD1; abundance: once; v_gene: TRBV28; len: 16; j_gene: TRBJ1-2; CDR3aa: CASRPRDRGQLYGYTF; CDR3nt: TGTGCCAGCAGACCGAGGGACAGGGGACAACTATATGGCTACACCTTC
d_gene: .; abundance: .; v_gene: TRBV2; len: 15; j_gene: TRBJ1-6; CDR3aa: CASSDEGTVGSPLHF; CDR3nt: TGTGCCAGCAGTGACGAGGGTACGGTAGGTTCACCCCTCCACTTT
d_gene: .; abundance: .; v_gene: TRBV19; len: 13; j_gene: TRBJ1-5; CDR3aa: CASSIRPDQPQHF; CDR3nt: TGTGCCAGTAGTATTAGGCCAGATCAGCCCCAGCATTTT
d_gene: .; abundance: few; v_gene: TRBV18; len: 15; j_gene: TRBJ2-5; CDR3aa: CASSPRQGLQETQYF; CDR3nt: TGTGCCAGCTCGCCGCGGCAGGGTCTCCAAGAGACCCAGTACTTC
d_gene: .; abundance: .; v_gene: TRBV7-2; len: 14; j_gene: TRBJ2-3; CDR3aa: CASSPTANTDTQYF; CDR3nt: TGTGCCAGCAGCCCTACGGCGAACACAGATACGCAGTATTTT
d_gene: .; abundance: few; v_gene: TRBV3-1/TRBV3-2; len: 16; j_gene: TRBJ2-2; CDR3aa: CASSQEPAGNTGELFF; CDR3nt: TGTGCCAGCAGCCAAGAGCCAGCGGGGAACACCGGGGAGCTGTTTTTT
d_gene: .; abundance: .; v_gene: TRBV6-5; len: 13; j_gene: TRBJ1-1; CDR3aa: CASRQGLWTEAFF; CDR3nt: TGTGCCAGCAGACAGGGTTTGTGGACTGAAGCTTTCTTT
d_gene: .; abundance: .; v_gene: TRBV5-6; len: 15; j_gene: TRBJ1-5; CDR3aa: CASSVYTSGNQPQHF; CDR3nt: TGTGCCAGCAGCGTCTACACCTCCGGCAATCAGCCCCAGCATTTT
d_gene: .; abundance: few; v_gene: TRBV12-3/TRBV12-4; len: 13; j_gene: TRBJ1-2; CDR3aa: CASSQDSNYGYTF; CDR3nt: TGTGCCAGCAGCCAAGACAGTAACTATGGCTACACCTTC
d_gene: TRBD2; abundance: .; v_gene: TRBV18; len: 18; j_gene: TRBJ2-2; CDR3aa: CASSPLASGAANTGELFF; CDR3nt: TGTGCCAGCTCACCACTAGCTAGCGGAGCAGCGAACACCGGGGAGCTGTTTTTT
d_gene: .; abundance: .; v_gene: TRBV3-1/TRBV3-2; len: 15; j_gene: TRBJ1-1; CDR3aa: CASSRGTFLNTEAFF; CDR3nt: TGTGCCAGCAGCCGCGGGACATTCCTGAACACTGAAGCTTTCTTT
d_gene: .; abundance: .; v_gene: TRBV9; len: 17; j_gene: TRBJ2-3; CDR3aa: CASSGRRGGVRTDTQYF; CDR3nt: TGTGCCAGCAGCGGCCGACGAGGCGGGGTGCGCACAGATACGCAGTATTTT
d_gene: .; abundance: .; v_gene: TRBV19; len: 14; j_gene: TRBJ2-3; CDR3aa: CASSIQAATDTQYF; CDR3nt: TGTGCCAGTAGTATCCAGGCCGCCACAGATACGCAGTATTTT
d_gene: .; abundance: .; v_gene: TRBV6-6; len: 15; j_gene: TRBJ1-4; CDR3aa: CASSYNDSPNEKLFF; CDR3nt: TGTGCCAGCAGTTACAACGACAGCCCTAATGAAAAACTGTTTTTT
d_gene: .; abundance: .; v_gene: TRBV3-1/TRBV3-2; len: 13; j_gene: TRBJ2-5; CDR3aa: CASSRPTAKTQYF; CDR3nt: TGTGCCAGCAGCCGCCCGACAGCGAAGACCCAGTACTTC
d_gene: .; abundance: .; v_gene: TRBV7-2; len: 13; j_gene: TRBJ1-5; CDR3aa: CASSLRSNQPQHF; CDR3nt: TGTGCCAGCAGCTTACGTAGCAATCAGCCCCAGCATTTT
d_gene: TRBD1; abundance: .; v_gene: TRBV19; len: 14; j_gene: TRBJ1-1; CDR3aa: CASSIVTGGTEAFF; CDR3nt: TGTGCCAGTAGTATCGTAACAGGGGGCACTGAAGCTTTCTTT
d_gene: .; abundance: .; v_gene: TRBV6-5; len: 13; j_gene: TRBJ2-1; CDR3aa: CASRVAAYNEQFF; CDR3nt: TGTGCCAGCAGGGTAGCGGCTTACAATGAGCAGTTCTTC
d_gene: TRBD1; abundance: few; v_gene: TRBV6-1; len: 15; j_gene: TRBJ1-2; CDR3aa: CASSDPRGTVYGYTF; CDR3nt: TGTGCCAGCAGTGACCCACGGGGGACAGTTTATGGCTACACCTTC
d_gene: TRBD1; abundance: .; v_gene: TRBV19; len: 14; j_gene: TRBJ1-5; CDR3aa: CASSRSRGSQPQHF; CDR3nt: TGTGCCAGTAGTAGAAGCAGGGGGTCTCAGCCCCAGCATTTT
d_gene: .; abundance: .; v_gene: TRBV29-1; len: 12; j_gene: TRBJ1-2; CDR3aa: CSVVTGWYGYTF; CDR3nt: TGCAGCGTTGTTACAGGATGGTATGGCTACACCTTC
d_gene: .; abundance: .; v_gene: TRBV21-1; len: 20; j_gene: TRBJ2-3; CDR3aa: CASSKVVGTSGGPYTDTQYF; CDR3nt: TGTGCCAGCAGCAAAGTCGTAGGCACTAGCGGGGGTCCCTACACAGATACGCAGTATTTT
d_gene: TRBD1; abundance: .; v_gene: TRBV18; len: 15; j_gene: TRBJ1-6; CDR3aa: CASSQGQGANSPLHF; CDR3nt: TGTGCCAGCTCCCAAGGACAGGGGGCTAATTCACCCCTCCACTTT
d_gene: TRBD1; abundance: .; v_gene: TRBV27; len: 17; j_gene: TRBJ1-4; CDR3aa: CASSSYAPGQGGEKLFF; CDR3nt: TGTGCCAGCAGTTCGTACGCGCCGGGACAGGGGGGTGAAAAACTGTTTTTT
d_gene: TRBD2; abundance: .; v_gene: TRBV6-2/TRBV6-3; len: 14; j_gene: TRBJ2-3; CDR3aa: CASSSSGGSDTQYF; CDR3nt: TGTGCCAGCAGTTCTAGCGGGGGGTCAGATACGCAGTATTTT
d_gene: .; abundance: .; v_gene: TRBV7-9; len: 16; j_gene: TRBJ2-2; CDR3aa: CASSLVWRGNTGELFF; CDR3nt: TGTGCCAGCAGCTTAGTGTGGCGGGGGAACACCGGGGAGCTGTTTTTT
d_gene: TRBD1; abundance: .; v_gene: TRBV5-1; len: 13; j_gene: TRBJ1-1; CDR3aa: CASSPGGTGEAFF; CDR3nt: TGCGCCAGCAGCCCCGGGGGGACAGGTGAAGCTTTCTTT
d_gene: .; abundance: .; v_gene: TRBV9; len: 14; j_gene: TRBJ2-1; CDR3aa: CASSVVGGYNEQFF; CDR3nt: TGTGCCAGCAGCGTAGTAGGCGGCTACAATGAGCAGTTCTTC
d_gene: .; abundance: .; v_gene: TRBV27; len: 12; j_gene: TRBJ2-1; CDR3aa: CASSPADSKQFF; CDR3nt: TGTGCCAGCAGTCCCGCGGACAGCAAGCAGTTCTTC
d_gene: .; abundance: .; v_gene: TRBV6-5; len: 12; j_gene: TRBJ1-3; CDR3aa: CASRSKRNTIYF; CDR3nt: TGTGCCAGCAGATCTAAAAGAAACACCATATATTTT
d_gene: TRBD2; abundance: .; v_gene: TRBV5-1; len: 15; j_gene: TRBJ2-1; CDR3aa: CASSGTGGPWDEQFF; CDR3nt: TGCGCCAGCAGCGGTACGGGGGGGCCTTGGGATGAGCAGTTCTTC
d_gene: .; abundance: .; v_gene: TRBV25-1; len: 15; j_gene: TRBJ2-1; CDR3aa: CASSERWGNGNEQFF; CDR3nt: TGTGCCAGCAGTGAGAGGTGGGGGAATGGCAATGAGCAGTTCTTC
d_gene: .; abundance: .; v_gene: TRBV3-1/TRBV3-2; len: 17; j_gene: TRBJ1-1; CDR3aa: CASSQDRIAGRGTEAFF; CDR3nt: TGTGCCAGCAGCCAAGATCGGATTGCAGGGCGTGGGACTGAAGCTTTCTTT
d_gene: .; abundance: .; v_gene: TRBV6-5; len: 12; j_gene: TRBJ1-2; CDR3aa: CALLHVDHGYTF; CDR3nt: TGTGCGCTACTACACGTCGACCATGGCTACACCTTC
d_gene: .; abundance: once; v_gene: TRBV19; len: 14; j_gene: TRBJ2-1; CDR3aa: CASSLTHSYNEQFF; CDR3nt: TGTGCCAGTAGTCTAACCCACTCCTACAATGAGCAGTTCTTC
d_gene: .; abundance: .; v_gene: TRBV29-1; len: 15; j_gene: TRBJ1-4; CDR3aa: CSASSSSRGNEKLFF; CDR3nt: TGCAGCGCCTCCTCCAGCTCCCGAGGTAATGAAAAACTGTTTTTT
d_gene: .; abundance: .; v_gene: TRBV20-1; len: 14; j_gene: TRBJ2-1; CDR3aa: CSASERGGYDEQFF; CDR3nt: TGCAGTGCTAGTGAACGGGGAGGCTATGATGAGCAGTTCTTC
d_gene: TRBD2; abundance: .; v_gene: TRBV6-5; len: 13; j_gene: TRBJ2-5; CDR3aa: CACVRGGQETQYF; CDR3nt: TGTGCCTGCGTACGGGGGGGGCAAGAGACCCAGTACTTC
d_gene: TRBD1; abundance: .; v_gene: TRBV11-2; len: 14; j_gene: TRBJ2-1; CDR3aa: CASSGDSSYNEQFF; CDR3nt: TGTGCCAGCAGCGGGGACAGCTCCTACAATGAGCAGTTCTTC
d_gene: .; abundance: .; v_gene: TRBV12-3/TRBV12-4; len: 12; j_gene: TRBJ2-5; CDR3aa: CASSFLIETQYF; CDR3nt: TGTGCCAGCAGTTTCTTGATAGAGACCCAGTACTTC
d_gene: .; abundance: .; v_gene: TRBV12-3/TRBV12-4; len: 11; j_gene: TRBJ1-5; CDR3aa: CASSLRGPQHF; CDR3nt: TGTGCCAGCAGTTTGCGTGGACCCCAGCATTTT
d_gene: .; abundance: once; v_gene: TRBV18; len: 16; j_gene: TRBJ1-3; CDR3aa: CASSPVEGHSGNTIYF; CDR3nt: TGTGCCAGCTCACCAGTCGAGGGCCACTCTGGAAACACCATATATTTT
d_gene: .; abundance: .; v_gene: TRBV6-1; len: 18; j_gene: TRBJ1-4; CDR3aa: CASSGPSPGEGFNEKLFF; CDR3nt: TGTGCCAGCAGTGGCCCGAGTCCGGGCGAAGGGTTTAATGAAAAACTGTTTTTT
d_gene: .; abundance: .; v_gene: TRBV21-1; len: 17; j_gene: TRBJ1-6; CDR3aa: CASSKNFGARSNSPLHF; CDR3nt: TGTGCCAGCAGCAAGAATTTCGGGGCCCGATCCAATTCACCCCTCCACTTT
d_gene: .; abundance: .; v_gene: TRBV23-1; len: 16; j_gene: TRBJ1-6; CDR3aa: CASSPPGTLLGSPLHF; CDR3nt: TGCGCCAGCAGTCCGCCGGGAACCTTACTTGGATCACCCCTCCACTTT
d_gene: TRBD2; abundance: .; v_gene: TRBV27; len: 18; j_gene: TRBJ2-3; CDR3aa: CASSSSPVASGGADTQYF; CDR3nt: TGTGCCAGCAGTTCCTCCCCCGTTGCTAGCGGGGGTGCAGATACGCAGTATTTT
d_gene: .; abundance: .; v_gene: TRBV28; len: 14; j_gene: TRBJ1-2; CDR3aa: CASSPGLGSYGYTF; CDR3nt: TGTGCCAGCAGTCCGGGCCTCGGATCCTATGGCTACACCTTC
d_gene: .; abundance: .; v_gene: TRBV7-3; len: 15; j_gene: TRBJ1-1; CDR3aa: CASSLNGAGYTEAFF; CDR3nt: TGTGCCAGCAGCTTAAATGGAGCGGGGTACACTGAAGCTTTCTTT
d_gene: TRBD1; abundance: .; v_gene: TRBV5-1; len: 17; j_gene: TRBJ2-3; CDR3aa: CASSTPGTVKVRDTQYF; CDR3nt: TGCGCCAGCAGCACCCCCGGGACAGTGAAAGTGCGAGATACGCAGTATTTT
d_gene: .; abundance: .; v_gene: TRBV29-1; len: 12; j_gene: TRBJ1-4; CDR3aa: CSVQRGAEKLFF; CDR3nt: TGCAGCGTGCAAAGGGGGGCTGAAAAACTGTTTTTT